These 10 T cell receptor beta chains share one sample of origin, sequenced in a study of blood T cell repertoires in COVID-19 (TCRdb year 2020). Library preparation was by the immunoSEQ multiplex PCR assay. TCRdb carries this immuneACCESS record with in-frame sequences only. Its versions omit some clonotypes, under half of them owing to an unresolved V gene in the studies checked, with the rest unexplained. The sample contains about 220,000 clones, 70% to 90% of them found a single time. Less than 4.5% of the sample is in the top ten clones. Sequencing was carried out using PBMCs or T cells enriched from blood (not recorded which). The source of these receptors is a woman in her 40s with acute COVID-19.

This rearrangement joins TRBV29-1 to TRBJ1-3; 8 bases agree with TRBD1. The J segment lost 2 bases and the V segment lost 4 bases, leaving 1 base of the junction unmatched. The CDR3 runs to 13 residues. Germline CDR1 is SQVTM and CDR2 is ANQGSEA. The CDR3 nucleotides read TGCAGCGTTGCGGACAGGGCTGGAAACACCATATATTTT. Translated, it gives CSVADRAGNTIYF. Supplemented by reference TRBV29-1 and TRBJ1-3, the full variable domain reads SAVISQKPSRDICQRGTSLTIQCQVDSQVTMMFWYRQQPGQSLTLIATANQGSEATYESGFVIDKFPISRPNLTFSTLTVSNMSPEDSSIYLCSVADRAGNTIYFGEGSWLTVV.

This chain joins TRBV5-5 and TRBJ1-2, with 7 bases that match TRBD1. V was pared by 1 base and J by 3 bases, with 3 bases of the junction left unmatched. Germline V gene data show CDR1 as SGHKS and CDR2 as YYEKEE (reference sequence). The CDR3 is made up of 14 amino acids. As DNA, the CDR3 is TGTGCCAGCAGCTTGACCGGGACAGACTATGGCTACACCTTC. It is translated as CASSLTGTDYGYTF.

The chain's CDR3 is CASSGGHEPDTQYF. As DNA, the CDR3 is TGTGCCAGCTCGGGGGGGCATGAGCCAGATACGCAGTATTTT. The chain uses TRBV7-9 and TRBJ2-3, with 8 bases matching TRBD2. Germline V gives CDR1 SEHNR, CDR2 FQNEAQ (reference sequence). The CDR3 totals 14 residues. With V trimmed by 8 bases and J by 4 bases, 8 bases remained unmatched. Full variable domain (remainder filled in from reference TRBV7-9 and TRBJ2-3): DTGVSQNPRHKITKRGQNVTFRCDPISEHNRLYWYRQTLGQGPEFLTYFQNEAQLEKSRLLSDRFSAERPKGSFSTLEIQRTEQGDSAMYLCASSGGHEPDTQYFGPGTRLTVL.

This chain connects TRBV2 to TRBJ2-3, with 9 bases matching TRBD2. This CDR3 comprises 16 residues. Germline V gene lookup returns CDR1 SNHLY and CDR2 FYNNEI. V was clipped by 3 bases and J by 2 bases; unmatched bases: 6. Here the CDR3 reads CASSEGGGGPTDTQYF. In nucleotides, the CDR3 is TGTGCCAGCAGTGAGGGCGGGGGGGGACCCACAGATACGCAGTATTTT.

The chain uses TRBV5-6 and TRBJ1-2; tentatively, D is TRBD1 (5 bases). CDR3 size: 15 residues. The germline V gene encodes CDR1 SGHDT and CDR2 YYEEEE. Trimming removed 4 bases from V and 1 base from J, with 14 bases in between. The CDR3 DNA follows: TGTGCCAGCAGCCTTCGACAGACGGATAACTATGGCTACACCTTC. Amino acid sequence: CASSLRQTDNYGYTF.

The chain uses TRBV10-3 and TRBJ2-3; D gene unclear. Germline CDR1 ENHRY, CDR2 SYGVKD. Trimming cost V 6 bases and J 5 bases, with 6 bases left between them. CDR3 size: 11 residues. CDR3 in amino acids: CAISLEDTQYF. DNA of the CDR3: TGTGCCATCAGCTTAGAAGATACGCAGTATTTT.

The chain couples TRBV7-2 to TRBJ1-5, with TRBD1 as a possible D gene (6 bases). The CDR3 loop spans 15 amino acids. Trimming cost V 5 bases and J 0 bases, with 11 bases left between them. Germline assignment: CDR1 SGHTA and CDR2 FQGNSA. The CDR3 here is CASSATGNSNQPQHF. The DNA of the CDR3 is TGTGCCAGCAGCGCGACAGGCAATAGCAATCAGCCCCAGCATTTT. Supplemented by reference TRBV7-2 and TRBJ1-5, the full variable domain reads GAGVSQSPSNKVTEKGKDVELRCDPISGHTALYWYRQSLGQGLEFLIYFQGNSAPDKSGLPSDRFSAERTGGSVSTLTIQRTQQEDSAVYLCASSATGNSNQPQHFGDGTRLSIL.

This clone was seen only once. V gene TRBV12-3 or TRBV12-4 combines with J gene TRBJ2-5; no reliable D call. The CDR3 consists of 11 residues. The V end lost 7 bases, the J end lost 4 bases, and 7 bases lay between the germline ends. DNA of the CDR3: TGTGCCAGCAAATCTCTAGAGACCCAGTACTTC. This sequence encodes CASKSLETQYF.

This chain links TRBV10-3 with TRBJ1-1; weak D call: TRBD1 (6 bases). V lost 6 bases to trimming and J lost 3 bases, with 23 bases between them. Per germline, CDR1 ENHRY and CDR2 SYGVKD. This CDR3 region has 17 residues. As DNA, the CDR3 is TGTGCCATCAGCCCTCACAACGCCGGGGGGCATGACACTGAAGCTTTCTTT. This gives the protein CAISPHNAGGHDTEAFF.

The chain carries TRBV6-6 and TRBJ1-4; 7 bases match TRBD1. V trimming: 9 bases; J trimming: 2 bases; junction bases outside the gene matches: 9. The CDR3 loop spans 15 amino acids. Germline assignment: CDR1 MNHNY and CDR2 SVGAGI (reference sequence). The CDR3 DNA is TGTGCCAGTTTGACAGGGAGATCCACTAATGAAAAACTGTTTTTT. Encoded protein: CASLTGRSTNEKLFF.